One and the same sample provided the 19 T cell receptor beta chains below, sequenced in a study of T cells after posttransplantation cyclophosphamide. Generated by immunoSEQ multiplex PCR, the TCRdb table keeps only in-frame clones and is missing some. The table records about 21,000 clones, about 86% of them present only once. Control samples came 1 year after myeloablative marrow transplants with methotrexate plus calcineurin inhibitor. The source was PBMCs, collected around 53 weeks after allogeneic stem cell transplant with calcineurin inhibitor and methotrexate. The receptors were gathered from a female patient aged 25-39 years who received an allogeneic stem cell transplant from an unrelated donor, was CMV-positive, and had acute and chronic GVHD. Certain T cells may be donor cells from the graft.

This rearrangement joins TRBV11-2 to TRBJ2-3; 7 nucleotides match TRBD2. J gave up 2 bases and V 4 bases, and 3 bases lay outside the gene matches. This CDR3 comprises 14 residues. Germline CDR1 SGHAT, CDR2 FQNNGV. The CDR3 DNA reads TGTGCCAGCAGCTCAGCGGGATTCACAGATACGCAGTATTTT. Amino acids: CASSSAGFTDTQYF. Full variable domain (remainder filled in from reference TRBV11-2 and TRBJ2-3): EAGVAQSPRYKIIEKRQSVAFWCNPISGHATLYWYQQILGQGPKLLIQFQNNGVVDDSQLPKDRFSAERLKGVDSTLKIQPAKLEDSAVYLCASSSAGFTDTQYFGPGTRLTVL.

CDR3: CAWSLQGNQPQHF. The CDR3 DNA is TGTGCCTGGAGTTTACAGGGGAACCAGCCCCAGCATTTT. The rearrangement links TRBV30 to TRBJ1-5; 7 bases are shared with TRBD1. The trim removed 2 bases at V and 7 bases at J, leaving 5 bases unmatched. This CDR3 spans 13 amino acids. The germline V gene encodes CDR1 GTSNPN and CDR2 SVGIG (reference sequence). The full variable domain, in which reference TRBV30 and TRBJ1-5 provide the parts outside the CDR3, is SQTIHQWPATLVQPVGSPLSLECTVEGTSNPNLYWYRQAAGRGLQLLFYSVGIGQISSEVPQNLSASRPQDRQFILSSKKLLLSDSGFYLCAWSLQGNQPQHFGDGTRLSIL.

The CDR3 nucleotides read TGTGCCACCAGTTCCACAGGGAACCTCAACTATGGCTACACCTTC. It is translated as CATSSTGNLNYGYTF. This sequence joins TRBV15 and TRBJ1-2, with D maybe TRBD1 (6 bases). Trimming stripped 6 bases from V and 2 bases from J, with 16 bases between. CDR3 length equals 15 residues. Germline V gene data show CDR1 as LNHNV and CDR2 as YYDKDF (reference sequence).

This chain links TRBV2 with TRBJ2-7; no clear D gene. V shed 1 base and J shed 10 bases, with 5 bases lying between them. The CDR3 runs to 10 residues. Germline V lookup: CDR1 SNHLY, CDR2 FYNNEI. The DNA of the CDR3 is TGTGCCAGCAGTGAAGTAGTACAGTACTTC. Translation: CASSEVVQYF.

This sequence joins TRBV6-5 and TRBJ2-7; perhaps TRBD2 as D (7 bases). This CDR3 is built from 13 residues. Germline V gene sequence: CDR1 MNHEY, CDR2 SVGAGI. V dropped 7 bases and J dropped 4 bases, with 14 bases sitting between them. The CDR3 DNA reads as TGTGCCAGCAAATTAAGGGGGGGATACGAGCAGTACTTC. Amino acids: CASKLRGGYEQYF.

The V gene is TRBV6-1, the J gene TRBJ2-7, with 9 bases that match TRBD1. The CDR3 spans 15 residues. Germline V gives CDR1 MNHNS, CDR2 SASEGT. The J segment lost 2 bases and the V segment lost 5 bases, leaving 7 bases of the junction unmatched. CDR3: CASSQGQGGPYEQYF. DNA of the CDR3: TGTGCCAGCAGTCAGGGACAGGGAGGCCCCTACGAGCAGTACTTC.

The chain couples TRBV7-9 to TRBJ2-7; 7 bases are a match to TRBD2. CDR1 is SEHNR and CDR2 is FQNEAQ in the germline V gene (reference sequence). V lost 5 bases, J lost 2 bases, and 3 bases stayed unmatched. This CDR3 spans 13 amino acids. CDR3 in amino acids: CASSPSGAYEQYF. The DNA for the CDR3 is TGTGCCAGCAGCCCGAGCGGGGCCTACGAGCAGTACTTC.

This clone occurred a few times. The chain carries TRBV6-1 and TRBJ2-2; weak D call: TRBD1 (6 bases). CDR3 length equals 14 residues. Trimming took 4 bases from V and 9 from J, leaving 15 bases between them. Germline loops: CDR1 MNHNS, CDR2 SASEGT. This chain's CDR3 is CASSASGAYRELFF. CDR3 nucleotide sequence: TGTGCCAGCAGTGCTTCAGGGGCTTATAGGGAGCTGTTTTTT.

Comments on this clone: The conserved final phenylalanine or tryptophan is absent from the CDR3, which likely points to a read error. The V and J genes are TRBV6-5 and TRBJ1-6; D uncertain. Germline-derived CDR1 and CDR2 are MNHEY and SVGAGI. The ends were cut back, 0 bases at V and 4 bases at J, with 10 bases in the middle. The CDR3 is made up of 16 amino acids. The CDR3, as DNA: TGTGCCAGCAGTTACTCCATAGAATCTTATAATTCACCCCTCCACCTT. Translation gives CASSYSIESYNSPLHL.

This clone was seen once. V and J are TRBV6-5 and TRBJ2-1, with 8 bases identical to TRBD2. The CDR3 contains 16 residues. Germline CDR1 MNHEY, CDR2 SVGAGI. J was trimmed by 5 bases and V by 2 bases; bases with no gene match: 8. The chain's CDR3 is CASSYLGPGGDNEQFF. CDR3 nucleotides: TGTGCCAGCAGTTACCTCGGCCCCGGGGGGGACAATGAGCAGTTCTTC.

CDR3 sequence: CASRDRARNEQFF. In nucleotides, the CDR3 is TGTGCCAGCAGGGACAGGGCACGCAATGAGCAGTTCTTC. J is TRBJ2-1 and V is TRBV25-1; 8 nucleotides line up with TRBD1. The CDR3 consists of 13 residues. With 6 bases clipped from V and 6 bases from J, the junction kept 4 bases outside the gene matches. Per the germline V gene, CDR1 is MGHDK and CDR2 is SYGVNS.

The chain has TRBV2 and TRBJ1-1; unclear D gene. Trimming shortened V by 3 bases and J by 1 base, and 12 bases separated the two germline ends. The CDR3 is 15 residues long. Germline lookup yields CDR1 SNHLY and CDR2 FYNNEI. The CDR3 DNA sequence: TGTGCCAGCAGTGACCCGGTAATATCGAACACTGAAGCTTTCTTT. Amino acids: CASSDPVISNTEAFF.

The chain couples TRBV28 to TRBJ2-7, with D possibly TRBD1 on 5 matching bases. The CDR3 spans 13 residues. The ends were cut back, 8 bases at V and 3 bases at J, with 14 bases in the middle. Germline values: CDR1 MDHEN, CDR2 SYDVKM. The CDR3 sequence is CASVDGANYEQYF. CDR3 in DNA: TGTGCCAGCGTGGATGGGGCCAACTACGAGCAGTACTTC.

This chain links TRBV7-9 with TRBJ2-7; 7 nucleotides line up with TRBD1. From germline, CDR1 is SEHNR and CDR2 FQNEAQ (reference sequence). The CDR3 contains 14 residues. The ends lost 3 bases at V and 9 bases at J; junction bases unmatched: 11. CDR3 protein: CASSFRGGWGGQYF. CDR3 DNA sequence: TGTGCCAGCAGCTTTCGAGGGGGCTGGGGCGGGCAGTACTTC.

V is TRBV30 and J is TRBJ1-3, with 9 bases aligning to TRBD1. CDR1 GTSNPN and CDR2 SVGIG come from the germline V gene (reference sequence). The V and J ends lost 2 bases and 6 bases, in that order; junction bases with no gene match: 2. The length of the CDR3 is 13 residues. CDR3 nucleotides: TGTGCCTGGAGTCGGGACAGGGAAAACACCATATATTTT. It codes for CAWSRDRENTIYF.

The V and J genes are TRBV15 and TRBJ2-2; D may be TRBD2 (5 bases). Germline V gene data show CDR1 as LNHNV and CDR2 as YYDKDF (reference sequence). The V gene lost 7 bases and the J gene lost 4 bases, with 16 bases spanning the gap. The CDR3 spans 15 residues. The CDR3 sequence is CATIGGAASTGELFF. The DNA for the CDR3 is TGTGCCACCATCGGAGGAGCGGCTAGCACCGGGGAGCTGTTTTTT.

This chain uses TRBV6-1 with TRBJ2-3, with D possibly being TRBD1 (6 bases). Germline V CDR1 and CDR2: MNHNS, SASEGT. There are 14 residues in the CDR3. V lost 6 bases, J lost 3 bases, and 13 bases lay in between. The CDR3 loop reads CASRPNTGTDTQYF. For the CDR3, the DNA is TGTGCCAGCAGACCCAACACAGGGACAGATACGCAGTATTTT.

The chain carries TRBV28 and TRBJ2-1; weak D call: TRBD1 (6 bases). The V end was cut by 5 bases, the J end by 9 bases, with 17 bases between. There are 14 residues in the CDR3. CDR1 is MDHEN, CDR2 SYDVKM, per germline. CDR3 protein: CASSTWDRGGEQFF. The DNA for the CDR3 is TGTGCCAGCAGTACCTGGGACCGAGGGGGTGAGCAGTTCTTC.

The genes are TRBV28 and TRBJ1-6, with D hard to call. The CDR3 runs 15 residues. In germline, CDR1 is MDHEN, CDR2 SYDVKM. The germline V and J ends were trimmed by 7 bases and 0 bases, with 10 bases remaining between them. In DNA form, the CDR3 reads TGTGCCAGCATACAGCCGAGCTCCTATAATTCACCCCTCCACTTT. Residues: CASIQPSSYNSPLHF.